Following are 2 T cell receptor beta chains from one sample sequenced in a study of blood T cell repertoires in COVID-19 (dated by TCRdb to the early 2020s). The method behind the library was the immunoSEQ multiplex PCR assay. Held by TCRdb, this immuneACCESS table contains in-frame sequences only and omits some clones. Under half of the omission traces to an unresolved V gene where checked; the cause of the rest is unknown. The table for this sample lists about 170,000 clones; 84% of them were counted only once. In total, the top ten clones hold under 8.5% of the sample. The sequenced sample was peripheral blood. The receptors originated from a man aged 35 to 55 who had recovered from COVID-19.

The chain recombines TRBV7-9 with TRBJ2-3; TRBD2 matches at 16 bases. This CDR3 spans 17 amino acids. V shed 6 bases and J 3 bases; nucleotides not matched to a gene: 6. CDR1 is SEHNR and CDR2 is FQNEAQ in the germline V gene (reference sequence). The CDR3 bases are TGTGCCAGCAGGCCGGGACTAGCGGGGGGGCTTACAGATACGCAGTATTTT. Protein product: CASRPGLAGGLTDTQYF.

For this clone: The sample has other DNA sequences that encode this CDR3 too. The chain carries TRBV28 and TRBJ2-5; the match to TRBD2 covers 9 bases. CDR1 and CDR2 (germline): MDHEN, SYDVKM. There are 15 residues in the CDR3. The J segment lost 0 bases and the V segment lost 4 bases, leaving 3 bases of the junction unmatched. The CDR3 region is CASSSVAGDQETQYF. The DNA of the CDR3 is TGTGCCAGCAGTTCTGTAGCGGGGGACCAAGAGACCCAGTACTTC.